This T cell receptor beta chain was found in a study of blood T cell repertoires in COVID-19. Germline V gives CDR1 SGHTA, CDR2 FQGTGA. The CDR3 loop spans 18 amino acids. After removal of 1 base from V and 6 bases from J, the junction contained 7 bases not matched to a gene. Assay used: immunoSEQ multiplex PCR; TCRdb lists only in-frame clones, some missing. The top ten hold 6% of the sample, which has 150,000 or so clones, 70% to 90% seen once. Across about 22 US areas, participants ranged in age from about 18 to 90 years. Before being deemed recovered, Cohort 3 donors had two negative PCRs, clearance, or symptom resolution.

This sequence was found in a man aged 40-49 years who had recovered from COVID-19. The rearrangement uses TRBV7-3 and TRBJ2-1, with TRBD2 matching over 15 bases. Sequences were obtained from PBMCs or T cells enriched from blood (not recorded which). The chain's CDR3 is CASSLRGLAGGQVNEQFF. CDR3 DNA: TGTGCCAGCAGCTTAAGGGGACTAGCGGGGGGCCAAGTCAATGAGCAGTTCTTC.